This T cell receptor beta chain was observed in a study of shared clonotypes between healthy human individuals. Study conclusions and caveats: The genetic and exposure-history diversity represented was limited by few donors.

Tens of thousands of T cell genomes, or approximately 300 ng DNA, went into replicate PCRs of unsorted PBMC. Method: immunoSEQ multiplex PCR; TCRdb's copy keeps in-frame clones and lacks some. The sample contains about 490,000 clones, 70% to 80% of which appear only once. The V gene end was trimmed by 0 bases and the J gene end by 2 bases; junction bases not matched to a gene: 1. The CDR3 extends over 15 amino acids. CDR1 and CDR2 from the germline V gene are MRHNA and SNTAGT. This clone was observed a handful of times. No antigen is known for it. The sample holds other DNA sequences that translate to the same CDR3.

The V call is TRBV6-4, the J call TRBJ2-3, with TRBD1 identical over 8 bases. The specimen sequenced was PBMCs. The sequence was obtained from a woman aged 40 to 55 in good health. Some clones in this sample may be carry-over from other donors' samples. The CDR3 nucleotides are TGTGCCAGCAGTGACTCGGGACAGGCCACAGATACGCAGTATTTT. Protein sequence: CASSDSGQATDTQYF.